One sample yielded the 26 T cell receptor beta chains listed below, sequenced in a study of T-cell memory formation after mild COVID-19. TCRdb reprocessed the 5' RACE reads via MiXCR and lists one record per CDR3 protein. The sample gives 560,000 or so distinct CDR3 sequences, 15% to 20% of which show up once; roughly 8.2% is in the top ten. Sequencing used PBMCs or a T cell subset sorted from them (not recorded which). These receptors came from an adult woman who had mild COVID-19 (a few samples of this study predate the infection). Cell type and time point are not known.

There are a few counts of this clonotype. The V call is TRBV19, the J call TRBJ2-1; D is perhaps TRBD1 (5 bases). CDR1 LNHDA and CDR2 SQIVND come from the germline V gene (reference sequence). Between the trimmed V and J ends, which lost 8 bases and 12 bases, there was a span of 14 bases. The CDR3 consists of 11 residues. In DNA form, the CDR3 reads TGTGCCAGTGGGGCGGCAGGTGGGCAGTTCTTC. Its protein is CASGAAGGQFF. Full variable domain (missing parts from reference TRBV19 and TRBJ2-1): DGGITQSPKYLFRKEGQNVTLSCEQNLNHDAMYWYRQDPGQGLRLIYYSQIVNDFQKGDIAEGYSVSREKKESFPLTVTSAQKNPTAFYLCASGAAGGQFFGPGTRLTVL.

This clonotype was detected many times. This chain uses TRBV5-6 with TRBJ1-1; 7 positions match TRBD1. After removal of 2 bases from V and 3 bases from J, the junction contained 4 bases not matched to a gene. Germline V lookup: CDR1 SGHDT, CDR2 YYEEEE. This CDR3 has 14 residues. In DNA, the CDR3 is TGTGCCAGCAGCTTTCGCGACAGGGACACTGAAGCTTTCTTT. It specifies CASSFRDRDTEAFF.

This clonotype was counted a few times. V and J are TRBV5-1 and TRBJ2-3; 7 bases fit TRBD2. Per the germline V gene, CDR1 is SGHRS and CDR2 is YFSETQ. V was pared by 0 bases and J by 4 bases, with 5 bases of the junction left unmatched. CDR3 length equals 15 residues. As DNA, the CDR3 is TGCGCCAGCAGCTTGGGTAATAGCGGGCCAGATACGCAGTATTTT. Translation gives CASSLGNSGPDTQYF. The full variable domain, with the rest looked up from reference TRBV5-1 and TRBJ2-3, is KAGVTQTPRYLIKTRGQQVTLSCSPISGHRSVSWYQQTPGQGLQFLFEYFSETQRNKGNFPGRFSGRQFSNSRSEMNVSTLELGDSALYLCASSLGNSGPDTQYFGPGTRLTVL.

This clonotype occurred once. The gene calls are TRBV5-5 and TRBJ1-2; TRBD1 aligns across 8 bases. The CDR3 runs 18 residues. Looked up from germline, CDR1 is SGHKS and CDR2 is YYEKEE (reference sequence). Unmatched junction bases numbered 14, after V lost 3 bases and J lost 1 base. The CDR3 here is CASSSFLQGAAINYGYTF. The CDR3 DNA follows: TGTGCCAGCAGCTCATTTCTCCAGGGGGCCGCCATTAACTATGGCTACACCTTC.

Many counts were recorded for this clonotype. The rearrangement links TRBV7-8 to TRBJ2-7; unclear D gene. This CDR3 has 11 residues. V lost 2 bases to trimming and J lost 7 bases, with 6 bases between them. Germline loops: CDR1 SGHVS, CDR2 FQNEAQ. The CDR3 nucleotides read TGTGCCAGCAGCTTATCTTGGGAGCAGTACTTC. Protein: CASSLSWEQYF.

This clonotype was detected a few times. The CDR3 is CASSYLLAGDNEQFF. The CDR3 DNA reads TGTGCCAGCAGTTATCTATTAGCGGGTGACAATGAGCAGTTCTTC. The J gene is TRBJ2-1, the V gene TRBV12-3 or TRBV12-4, with 7 bases that match TRBD2. The CDR3 consists of 15 residues. Germline trimming cut 4 bases from V and 5 bases from J; bases unmatched to any gene: 8.

This clonotype was seen only a few times. V is TRBV9 and J is TRBJ2-2; no firm D call. The CDR3 totals 15 residues. Germline V gives CDR1 SGDLS, CDR2 YYNGEE. The ends were cut back, 4 bases at V and 4 bases at J, with 14 bases in the middle. The CDR3, as DNA: TGTGCCAGCAGCTTCGGCCTCTCGAGCACCGGGGAGCTGTTTTTT. It translates to CASSFGLSSTGELFF.

V usage is TRBV15 and J usage is TRBJ2-3, with D tentatively TRBD2 (5 bases). The CDR3 sequence is 15 residues long. Germline values: CDR1 LNHNV, CDR2 YYDKDF (reference sequence). V lost 0 bases and J 6 bases, leaving 13 bases between the germline ends. As DNA, the CDR3 is TGTGCCACCAGCAGAGATCGTCCTACGGGGGATACGCAGTATTTT. It translates to CATSRDRPTGDTQYF.

This rearrangement joins TRBV6-4 to TRBJ2-1, with 9 bases aligning to TRBD1. This CDR3 comprises 15 residues. V shed 6 bases and J 0 bases; nucleotides not matched to a gene: 3. CDR1 and CDR2 from the germline V gene are MRHNA and SNTAGT. This chain's CDR3 is CASRTDRGSYNEQFF. The CDR3 DNA sequence: TGTGCCAGCAGAACGGACAGGGGCTCCTACAATGAGCAGTTCTTC.

This chain links TRBV7-9 with TRBJ2-1; 8 bases align to TRBD2. Germline V lookup: CDR1 SEHNR, CDR2 FQNEAQ (reference sequence). Unmatched junction bases numbered 12, after V lost 0 bases and J lost 5 bases. The CDR3 runs 18 residues. The CDR3 region is CASSLAVSGSMANNEQFF. The CDR3 DNA follows: TGTGCCAGCAGCTTAGCGGTGAGCGGGAGTATGGCCAACAATGAGCAGTTCTTC.

Only a few counts were recorded for this clonotype. The chain combines TRBV14 with TRBJ2-7; TRBD2 aligns across 11 bases. The germline gives CDR1 SGHDN, CDR2 FVKESK. CDR3 length: 15 amino acids. V was pared by 1 base and J by 5 bases, with 4 bases of the junction left unmatched. The CDR3 coding sequence is TGTGCCAGCAGCCAAGTACTAGCGGGAGTCAACGAGCAGTACTTC. Protein sequence: CASSQVLAGVNEQYF.

In this sample, this clonotype turned up a few times. The chain has TRBV12-3 or TRBV12-4 and TRBJ2-6; D is possibly TRBD2 (6 bases). The CDR3 is made up of 16 amino acids. V was pared by 0 bases and J by 1 base, with 7 bases between. The CDR3 protein is CASSLARGSGANVLTF. CDR3 coding DNA: TGTGCCAGCAGTTTAGCCCGGGGGTCTGGGGCCAACGTCCTGACTTTC.

V usage is TRBV5-6 and J usage is TRBJ1-3; D perhaps matches TRBD1 (6 bases). V was clipped by 0 bases and J by 2 bases, with 9 bases between them. Per germline, CDR1 SGHDT and CDR2 YYEEEE. This CDR3 is built from 15 residues. CDR3 amino acids: CASSLDRVAGNTIYF. Written as DNA, the CDR3 is TGTGCCAGCAGCTTGGACAGGGTGGCTGGAAACACCATATATTTT.

J is TRBJ2-3 and V is TRBV4-1, with D perhaps matching TRBD1 (6 bases). Germline CDR1 reads MGHRA; CDR2 reads YSYEKL. Trimming pared 0 bases from V and 2 bases from J, leaving 12 bases between. The CDR3 loop spans 16 amino acids. The CDR3 region is CASSQDGQGYTDTQYF. CDR3 bases: TGCGCCAGCAGCCAAGATGGCCAGGGGTACACAGATACGCAGTATTTT.

The rearrangement uses TRBV20-1 and TRBJ1-5, with 9 bases lining up with TRBD1. Trimming cost V 6 bases and J 4 bases; bases outside gene matches: 10. Germline loops: CDR1 DFQATT, CDR2 SNEGSKA (reference sequence). CDR3 size: 15 residues. The CDR3 is CSARPPGQGNQPQHF. CDR3 bases: TGCAGTGCGAGACCGCCGGGACAGGGAAATCAGCCCCAGCATTTT.

The J gene is TRBJ2-3, the V gene TRBV4-3; D remains unclear. Germline V gene data show CDR1 as LGHNA and CDR2 as YSLEER. This CDR3 contains 17 residues. V dropped 0 bases and J dropped 2 bases, with 15 bases sitting between them. CDR3 coding DNA: TGCGCCAGCAGCCAAGATGGGGATACTATTCCCACAGATACGCAGTATTTT. Translation: CASSQDGDTIPTDTQYF.

This clonotype was counted a few times. This sequence joins TRBV20-1 and TRBJ2-1, with a possible D match to TRBD2 (5 bases). The CDR3 runs to 12 residues. Germline V gives CDR1 DFQATT, CDR2 SNEGSKA (reference sequence). V lost 1 base and J lost 10, with 11 bases in between. The CDR3 reads CSARGRKREQFF. CDR3 bases: TGCAGTGCTAGAGGTCGGAAGCGGGAGCAGTTCTTC.

This chain joins TRBV6-4 and TRBJ2-7, with D possibly TRBD1 on 5 matching bases. Looked up from germline, CDR1 is MRHNA and CDR2 is SNTAGT. Trimming took off 8 bases at V and 3 bases at J, with 20 bases between the two ends. The CDR3 is 15 amino acids. The CDR3 DNA reads TGTGCCAGCCCAGAACACAGGAGAGGTGGCTACGAGCAGTACTTC. The encoded protein is CASPEHRRGGYEQYF.

This chain links TRBV30 with TRBJ2-2; no firm D call. The CDR3 loop spans 13 amino acids. CDR1 is GTSNPN, CDR2 SVGIG, per germline (reference sequence). Deletions cut 1 base from V and 7 bases from J, with 10 bases between. The CDR3 DNA reads as TGTGCCTGGAGTGACCGATTTGACGGGGAGCTGTTTTTT. Protein: CAWSDRFDGELFF.

This clonotype has only a few counts. As DNA, the CDR3 is TGCAGTGCTAGGGTGGGCCAGGGACAGGAGCTCTGGGCCTACGAGCAGTACTTC. This codes for CSARVGQGQELWAYEQYF. V usage is TRBV20-1 and J usage is TRBJ2-7; 8 positions match TRBD1. From germline, CDR1 is DFQATT and CDR2 SNEGSKA (reference sequence). This CDR3 has 18 residues. V shed 3 bases and J 2 bases; nucleotides not matched to a gene: 18.

There are a few counts of this clonotype. The chain joins TRBV5-1 to TRBJ1-6; no clear D. The CDR3 has 17 amino acids. V shed 4 bases and J shed 6 bases, with 20 bases lying between them. CDR1 is SGHRS, CDR2 YFSETQ, per germline. CDR3 bases: TGCGCCAGCAGCCGTTGGGTACAAGAAGAGAGTAATTCACCCCTCCACTTT. Protein sequence: CASSRWVQEESNSPLHF.

Only a few counts were recorded for this clonotype. The CDR3: CASSPIGQGAYNEQFF. CDR3 DNA sequence: TGTGCCAGCAGCCCTATAGGACAGGGGGCCTACAATGAGCAGTTCTTC. The chain employs TRBV27 and TRBJ2-1; 10 nucleotides line up with TRBD1. Germline CDR1 MNHEY, CDR2 SMNVEV (reference sequence). The CDR3 extends over 16 amino acids. The J segment lost 2 bases and the V segment lost 6 bases, leaving 7 bases of the junction unmatched.

The rearrangement links TRBV25-1 to TRBJ2-7, with 12 positions matching TRBD2. The junction had 2 bases not matched to a gene; V was cut back by 3 bases and J by 2 bases. This CDR3 spans 15 amino acids. The germline V gene has CDR1 MGHDK and CDR2 SYGVNS. The CDR3 reads CASSDPSGRAYEQYF. The CDR3 DNA reads as TGTGCCAGCAGTGACCCTAGCGGGAGGGCCTACGAGCAGTACTTC.

This clonotype was picked up a small number of times. In DNA form, the CDR3 reads TGCGCCAGCAGCTTCGGGACAGGGGTGACTGAAGCTTTCTTT. As protein: CASSFGTGVTEAFF. The rearrangement links TRBV5-1 to TRBJ1-1, with TRBD1 matching 10 bases. Per germline, CDR1 SGHRS and CDR2 YFSETQ. The CDR3 has 14 amino acids. The ends lost 2 bases at V and 5 bases at J; junction bases unmatched: 3.

This rearrangement joins TRBV7-8 to TRBJ2-7, with D perhaps matching TRBD2 (5 bases). CDR3 length: 13 amino acids. Germline-derived CDR1 and CDR2 are SGHVS and FQNEAQ. V was clipped by 5 bases and J by 2 bases, with 10 bases between them. CDR3 bases: TGTGCCAGCAGCACTAGAAACCCCTACGAGCAGTACTTC. Residues: CASSTRNPYEQYF. Using reference TRBV7-8 and TRBJ2-7 for the parts outside the CDR3, the full variable domain is GAGVSQSPRYKVAKRGQDVALRCDPISGHVSLFWYQQALGQGPEFLTYFQNEAQLDKSGLPSDRFFAERPEGSVSTLKIQRTQQEDSAVYLCASSTRNPYEQYFGPGTRLTVT.

Many counts were recorded for this clonotype. V gene TRBV24-1 combines with J gene TRBJ1-2; D is possibly TRBD1 (5 bases). V was cut by 7 bases and J by 1 base, with 6 bases left in between. CDR3 length: 12 amino acids. Germline V gene lookup returns CDR1 KGHDR and CDR2 SFDVKD. Here the CDR3 reads CATSDSNYGYTF. For the CDR3, the DNA is TGTGCCACCAGCGACAGTAACTATGGCTACACCTTC.